This TCR beta chain was identified in a study of T cell responses to AZD1222 COVID-19 vaccine. Deletions cut 2 bases from V and 4 bases from J, with 19 bases between. Germline-derived CDR1 and CDR2 are SGDLS and YYNGEE. This CDR3 spans 16 amino acids. The table came from immunoSEQ multiplex PCR; TCRdb's copy has only in-frame clones and leaves some out. The sample holds 130,000 to 150,000 clones, 70% to 90% seen once. This chain connects TRBV9 to TRBJ2-7; D assignment may be TRBD1 or TRBD2 (6 bases each). The material was peripheral blood, obtained on day 0 of AZD1222 vaccination. The clonotype originates from an adult in good health. The CDR3: CASSVPGGDKGYEQYF. DNA for the CDR3: TGTGCCAGCAGCGTCCCAGGAGGGGACAAGGGATACGAGCAGTACTTC.